This record concerns one T cell receptor (beta chain) sequence. Data came from immunoSEQ multiplex PCR; TCRdb stores just in-frame clones and leaves some out. The data show approximately 28,000 clones, with roughly 96% seen just once and under 0.2% held by the top ten. Conventional CD4+ T cells were sorted from blood as CD25-low CD127-high cells. This sample stems from a study of regulatory and conventional T cells in RAG deficiency. Germline V gives CDR1 SGHAT, CDR2 FQNNGV. The CDR3 spans 18 residues. V was pared by 1 base and J by 0 bases, with 7 bases of the junction left unmatched. These same records also appear under a second study, on regulatory T cells. That work states: Amplification used 52 TRBV primers and 13 TRBJ primers.

The chain employs TRBV11-2 and TRBJ2-1; 9 bases map to TRBD2. The source is a human donor in good health. Sequencing was done on a sample of CD25- CD4+ T cells sorted from blood. CDR3 sequence (DNA): TGTGCCAGCAGCTTAGGGCGGCTAGCGGGGAGCTCCTACAATGAGCAGTTCTTC. Translating it yields CASSLGRLAGSSYNEQFF.